This TCR beta chain is drawn from a study of naive and memory T cell subsets. Overall study results and limits: In CD4 and CD8 cells, diversity dropped from naive through EMRA. There was no ground truth to check naive and memory subset results.

Remarks on this clonotype: No antigen is known for it.

An equimolar mix of two oligonucleotides served as the beta constant-region primer for TRBC1 and TRBC2. The cDNA 3' end received a ligated single-stranded oligonucleotide carrying the SP2 primer and a 12-nucleotide UMI. One entry per CDR3 protein results from TCRdb running MiXCR on the UMI-ligation and nested PCR reads. The table shows about 5,400 distinct CDR3 sequences, with about 6.5% occurring only once. Germline V gene data show CDR1 as SNHLY and CDR2 as FYNNEI. The CDR3 has 15 amino acids. The trim removed 6 bases at V and 5 bases at J, leaving 8 bases unmatched. V usage is TRBV2 and J usage is TRBJ1-5, with 9 bases matching TRBD1. The sample was effector memory CD8+ T cells from blood. Noted subset: effector memory, CD45RA- CD27-. The receptor comes from a human donor in good health. DNA of the CDR3: TGTGCCAGCAGAGGCCGGGACAGGGCGGATCAGCCCCAGCATTTT. It encodes CASRGRDRADQPQHF.